This TCR beta chain was profiled in a study of breast tumors, draining lymph nodes, adjacent tissues. TCRdb re-derived calls from the multiplex PCR reads in MiXCR, one entry per CDR3 protein. The table records approximately 90,000 distinct CDR3 sequences, approximately 30% of them present only once. The V gene's germline CDR1 is DFQATT and CDR2 SNEGSKA (reference sequence). V was shortened by 2 bases and J by 2 bases, with 10 bases between the two germline ends. CDR3 length: 13 residues. Axillary draining lymph nodes of breast cancer patients supplied the node samples. This chain uses TRBV20-1 with TRBJ2-7; D is unclear. The source is a female donor with breast cancer. Some clones in this sample may be carry-over from other donors' samples. Specimen: axillary lymph node tissue. DNA for the CDR3: TGCAGTGCTAGATCCCTATGGGCCTACGAGCAGTACTTC. Translating it yields CSARSLWAYEQYF.